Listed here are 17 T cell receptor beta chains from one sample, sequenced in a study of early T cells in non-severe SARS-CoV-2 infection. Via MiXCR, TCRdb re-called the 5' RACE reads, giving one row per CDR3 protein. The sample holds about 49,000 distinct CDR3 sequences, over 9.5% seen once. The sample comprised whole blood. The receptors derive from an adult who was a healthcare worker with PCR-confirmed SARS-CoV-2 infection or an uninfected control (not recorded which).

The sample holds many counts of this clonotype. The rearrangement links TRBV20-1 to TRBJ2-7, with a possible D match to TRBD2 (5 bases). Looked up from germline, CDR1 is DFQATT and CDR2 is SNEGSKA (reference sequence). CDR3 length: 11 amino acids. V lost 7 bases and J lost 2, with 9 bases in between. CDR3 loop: CSVSDTYEQYF. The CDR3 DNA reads TGCAGTGTTAGCGACACCTACGAGCAGTACTTC.

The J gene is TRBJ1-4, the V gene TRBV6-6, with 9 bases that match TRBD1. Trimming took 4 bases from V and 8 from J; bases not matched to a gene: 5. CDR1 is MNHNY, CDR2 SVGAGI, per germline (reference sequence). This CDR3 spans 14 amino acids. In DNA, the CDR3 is TGTGCCAGCAGTTCCGGGACAGGGTTCGAAAAACTGTTTTTT. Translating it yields CASSSGTGFEKLFF.

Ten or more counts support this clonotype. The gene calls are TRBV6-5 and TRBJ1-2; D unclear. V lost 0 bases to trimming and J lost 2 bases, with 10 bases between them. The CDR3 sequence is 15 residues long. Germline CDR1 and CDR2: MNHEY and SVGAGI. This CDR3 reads CASSYSKQSNYGYTF. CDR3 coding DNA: TGTGCCAGCAGTTACTCGAAGCAGAGCAACTATGGCTACACCTTC.

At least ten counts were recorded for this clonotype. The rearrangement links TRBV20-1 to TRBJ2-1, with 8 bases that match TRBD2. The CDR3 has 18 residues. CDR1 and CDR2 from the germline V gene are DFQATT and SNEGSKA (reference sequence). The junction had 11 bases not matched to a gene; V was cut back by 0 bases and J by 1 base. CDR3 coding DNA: TGCAGTGCTAGAGACCCCTCGGGAGGGAAATCATCCTACAATGAGCAGTTCTTC. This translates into CSARDPSGGKSSYNEQFF.

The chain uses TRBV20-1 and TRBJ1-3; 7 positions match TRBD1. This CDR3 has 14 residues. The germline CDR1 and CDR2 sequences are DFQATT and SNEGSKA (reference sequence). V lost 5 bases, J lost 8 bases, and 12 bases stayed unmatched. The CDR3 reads CSAHQQGTADTIYF. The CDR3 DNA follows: TGCAGTGCTCATCAACAGGGGACGGCGGACACCATATATTTT.

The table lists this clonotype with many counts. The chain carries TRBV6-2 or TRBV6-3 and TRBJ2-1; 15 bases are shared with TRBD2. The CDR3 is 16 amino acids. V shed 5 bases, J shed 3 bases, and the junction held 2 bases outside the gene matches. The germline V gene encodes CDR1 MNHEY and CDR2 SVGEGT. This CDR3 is CASSRTSGGVYNEQFF. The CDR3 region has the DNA TGTGCCAGCAGTCGGACTAGCGGGGGGGTCTACAATGAGCAGTTCTTC.

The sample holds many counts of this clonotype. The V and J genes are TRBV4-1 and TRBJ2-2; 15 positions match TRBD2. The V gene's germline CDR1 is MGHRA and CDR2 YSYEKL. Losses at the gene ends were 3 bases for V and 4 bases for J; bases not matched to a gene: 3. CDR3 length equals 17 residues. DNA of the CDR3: TGCGCCAGCAGCCACCCGGGACTAGCGGGAGGCACCGGGGAGCTGTTTTTT. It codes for CASSHPGLAGGTGELFF.

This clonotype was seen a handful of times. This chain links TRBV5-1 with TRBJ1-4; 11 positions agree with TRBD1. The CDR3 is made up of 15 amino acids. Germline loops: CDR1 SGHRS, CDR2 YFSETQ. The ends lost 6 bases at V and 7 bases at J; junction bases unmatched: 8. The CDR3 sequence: CASNIPGTGGEKLFF. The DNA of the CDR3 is TGCGCCAGCAACATACCCGGGACAGGGGGTGAAAAACTGTTTTTT.

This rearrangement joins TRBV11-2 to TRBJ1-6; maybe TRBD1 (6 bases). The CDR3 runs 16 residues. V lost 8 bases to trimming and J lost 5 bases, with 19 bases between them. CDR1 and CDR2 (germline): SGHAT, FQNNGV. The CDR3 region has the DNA TGTGCCAGCTTGGACAGCCCTGGTCCGGATAATTCACCCCTCCACTTT. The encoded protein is CASLDSPGPDNSPLHF.

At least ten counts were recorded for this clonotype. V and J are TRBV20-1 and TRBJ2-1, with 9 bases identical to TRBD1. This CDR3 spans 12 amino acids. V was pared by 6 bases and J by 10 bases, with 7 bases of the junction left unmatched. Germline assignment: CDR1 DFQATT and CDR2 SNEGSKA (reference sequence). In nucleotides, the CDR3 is TGCAGTGCCAGGACAGGGGCTTTCGAGCAGTTCTTC. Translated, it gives CSARTGAFEQFF.

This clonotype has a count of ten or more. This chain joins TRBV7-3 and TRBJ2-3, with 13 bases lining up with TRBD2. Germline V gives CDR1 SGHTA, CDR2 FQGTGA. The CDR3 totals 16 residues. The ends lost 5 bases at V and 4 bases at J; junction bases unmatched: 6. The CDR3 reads CASSPMTSGRPDTQYF. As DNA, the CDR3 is TGTGCCAGCAGCCCAATGACTAGCGGGAGGCCAGATACGCAGTATTTT.

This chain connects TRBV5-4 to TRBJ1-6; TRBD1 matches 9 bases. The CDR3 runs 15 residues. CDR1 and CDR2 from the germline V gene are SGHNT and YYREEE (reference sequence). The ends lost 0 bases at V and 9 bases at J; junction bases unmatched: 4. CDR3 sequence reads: CASSLDRGRASPLHF. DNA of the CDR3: TGTGCCAGCAGCTTGGACAGGGGGCGAGCTTCACCCCTCCACTTT.

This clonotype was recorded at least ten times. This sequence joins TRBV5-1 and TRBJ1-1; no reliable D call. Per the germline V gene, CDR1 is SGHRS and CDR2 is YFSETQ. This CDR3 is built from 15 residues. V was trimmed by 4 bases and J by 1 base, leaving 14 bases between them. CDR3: CASSPPDRENTEAFF. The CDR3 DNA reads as TGCGCCAGCAGCCCCCCAGATCGGGAGAACACTGAAGCTTTCTTT.

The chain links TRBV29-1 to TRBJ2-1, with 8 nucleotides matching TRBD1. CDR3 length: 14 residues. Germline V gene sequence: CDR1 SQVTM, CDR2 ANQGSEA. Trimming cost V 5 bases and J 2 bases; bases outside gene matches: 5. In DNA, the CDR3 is TGCAGCGTTCGGAGGACAGGGACCTACAATGAGCAGTTCTTC. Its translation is CSVRRTGTYNEQFF.

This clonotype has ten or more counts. The CDR3 sequence: CSVEEGVETQYF. CDR3 DNA: TGCAGCGTTGAAGAGGGGGTCGAGACCCAGTACTTC. The chain couples TRBV29-1 to TRBJ2-5; D is possibly TRBD1 or TRBD2 (5 bases each). The CDR3 loop spans 12 amino acids. Trimming took 0 bases from V and 5 from J, leaving 7 bases between them. Germline V gene sequence: CDR1 SQVTM, CDR2 ANQGSEA. Complete variable domain (other parts from reference TRBV29-1 and TRBJ2-5): SAVISQKPSRDICQRGTSLTIQCQVDSQVTMMFWYRQQPGQSLTLIATANQGSEATYESGFVIDKFPISRPNLTFSTLTVSNMSPEDSSIYLCSVEEGVETQYFGPGTRLLVL.

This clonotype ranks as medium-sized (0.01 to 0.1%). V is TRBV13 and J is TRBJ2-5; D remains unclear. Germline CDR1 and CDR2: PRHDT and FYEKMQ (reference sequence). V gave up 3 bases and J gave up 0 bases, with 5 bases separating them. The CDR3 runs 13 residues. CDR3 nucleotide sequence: TGTGCCAGCAGCTTCGAGGACCAAGAGACCCAGTACTTC. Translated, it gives CASSFEDQETQYF.

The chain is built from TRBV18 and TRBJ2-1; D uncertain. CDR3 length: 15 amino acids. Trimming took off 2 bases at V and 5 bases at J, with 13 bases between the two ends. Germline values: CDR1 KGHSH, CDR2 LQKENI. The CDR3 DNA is TGTGCCAGCTCACCAGCCCAACGACGGAACAATGAGCAGTTCTTC. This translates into CASSPAQRRNNEQFF.